This is a list of T cell receptor beta chains from one sample in a study of blood T cell repertoires in COVID-19. Using immunoSEQ multiplex PCR, the repertoire was profiled, and TCRdb retains in-frame clones only, with some absent. Of some 50,000 clones in the sample, 90% were seen once. Specimen: peripheral blood. These receptors were collected from a man aged 35 to 55 with acute or convalescent COVID-19. Each CDR3 is given with its conserved first and last residue. A D gene is named only where the DNA matches it firmly. The listing skips clone size in some rows; elsewhere it reads once, few, many or a size class.

D gene: TRBD2; J gene: TRBJ2-3; clone size: -; V gene: TRBV2; CDR3 DNA: TGTGCCAGCAGTGATCCGGGACTAGCGGGGGCAGATACGCAGTATTTT; CDR3 protein: CASSDPGLAGADTQYF
D gene: -; J gene: TRBJ2-1; clone size: -; V gene: TRBV7-6; CDR3 DNA: TGTGCCAGCAGCCCAGGGGAAAACATAGAGCAGTTCTTC; CDR3 protein: CASSPGENIEQFF
D gene: -; J gene: TRBJ1-3; clone size: -; V gene: TRBV18; CDR3 DNA: TGTGCCAGCTCACCCCAGGGTACAGGAAACACCATATATTTT; CDR3 protein: CASSPQGTGNTIYF
D gene: TRBD2; J gene: TRBJ2-7; clone size: -; V gene: TRBV27; CDR3 DNA: TGTGCCAGCAGTTTAAGGACTAGCGATTTATACGAGCAGTACTTC; CDR3 protein: CASSLRTSDLYEQYF
D gene: -; J gene: TRBJ1-2; clone size: once; V gene: TRBV30; CDR3 DNA: TGTGCCTGGAGTGTAACCAGGGGCGGTATGGGCTACACCTTC; CDR3 protein: CAWSVTRGGMGYTF
D gene: -; J gene: TRBJ2-7; clone size: -; V gene: TRBV19; CDR3 DNA: TGTGCCAGTACGGGAGGGACAGGGCTCGACGAGCAGTACTTC; CDR3 protein: CASTGGTGLDEQYF
D gene: TRBD2; J gene: TRBJ2-7; clone size: -; V gene: TRBV5-1; CDR3 DNA: TGCGCCAGCAGCAGAGGGACTAGCGGATCCTACGAGCAGTACTTC; CDR3 protein: CASSRGTSGSYEQYF
D gene: TRBD2; J gene: TRBJ2-2; clone size: -; V gene: TRBV7-8; CDR3 DNA: TGTGCCAGCGCCAGCGGGACTAGCGTCGGGGAGCTGTTTTTT; CDR3 protein: CASASGTSVGELFF
D gene: -; J gene: TRBJ1-5; clone size: -; V gene: TRBV19; CDR3 DNA: TGTGCCAGTAGTACTGGGGAGGTTCATCAGCCCCAGCATTTT; CDR3 protein: CASSTGEVHQPQHF
D gene: TRBD1; J gene: TRBJ2-3; clone size: once; V gene: TRBV2; CDR3 DNA: TGTGCCAGCAGTGAAAGTAGGGGGCAAGATACGCAGTATTTT; CDR3 protein: CASSESRGQDTQYF
D gene: -; J gene: TRBJ1-1; clone size: -; V gene: TRBV14; CDR3 DNA: TGTGCCAGCAGCCAAGAAAGGGGTACTGAAGCTTTCTTT; CDR3 protein: CASSQERGTEAFF
D gene: -; J gene: TRBJ2-7; clone size: -; V gene: TRBV5-1; CDR3 DNA: TGCGCCAGCAGCTTGGCCGGAGGCGGAGGGATTTCCTACGAGCAGTACTTC; CDR3 protein: CASSLAGGGGISYEQYF
D gene: -; J gene: TRBJ2-2; clone size: -; V gene: TRBV6-1; CDR3 DNA: TGTGCCAGCAGTGAAGGGTTGTGGGCCGGGGTGAACACCGGGGAGCTGTTTTTT; CDR3 protein: CASSEGLWAGVNTGELFF
D gene: -; J gene: TRBJ1-3; clone size: -; V gene: TRBV9; CDR3 DNA: TGTGCCAGCAGCCGTACCCCCTCCAGGGGAGACGGAAACACCATATATTTT; CDR3 protein: CASSRTPSRGDGNTIYF
D gene: -; J gene: TRBJ2-6; clone size: once; V gene: TRBV10-2; CDR3 DNA: TGCGCCAGCAGTGAGTCAGGGGGGGCTGGGGCCAACGTCCTGACTTTC; CDR3 protein: CASSESGGAGANVLTF
D gene: TRBD2; J gene: TRBJ2-3; clone size: -; V gene: TRBV6-5; CDR3 DNA: TGTGCCAGCAGTTCGGGTCAGCGGGAATTAGATACGCAGTATTTT; CDR3 protein: CASSSGQRELDTQYF
D gene: TRBD1; J gene: TRBJ2-5; clone size: -; V gene: TRBV5-1; CDR3 DNA: TGCGCCAGCAGATTCACGGGACAGGAGACAGAGACCCAGTACTTC; CDR3 protein: CASRFTGQETETQYF
D gene: TRBD1; J gene: TRBJ2-7; clone size: -; V gene: TRBV5-1; CDR3 DNA: TGCGCCAGCAGCACCGGGACAGGGGAAGAGCAGTACTTC; CDR3 protein: CASSTGTGEEQYF
D gene: -; J gene: TRBJ1-1; clone size: -; V gene: TRBV10-1; CDR3 DNA: TGCGCCAGCAGTTTCTCAGGAAATACTGAAGCTTTCTTT; CDR3 protein: CASSFSGNTEAFF
D gene: TRBD2; J gene: TRBJ2-3; clone size: -; V gene: TRBV2; CDR3 DNA: TGTGCCACAAAGGAGCTAGCGGGATCTAGCACAGATACGCAGTATTTT; CDR3 protein: CATKELAGSSTDTQYF
D gene: -; J gene: TRBJ1-4; clone size: -; V gene: TRBV6-5; CDR3 DNA: TGTGCCAGCAGTCACGGGACACAGTCTGAAAAACTGTTTTTT; CDR3 protein: CASSHGTQSEKLFF
D gene: TRBD1; J gene: TRBJ2-4; clone size: -; V gene: TRBV4-2; CDR3 DNA: TGTGCCAGCAGCCCCCTGGGACAGGGCGAAAACATTCAGTACTTC; CDR3 protein: CASSPLGQGENIQYF
D gene: TRBD1; J gene: TRBJ1-5; clone size: -; V gene: TRBV3-1/TRBV3-2; CDR3 DNA: TGTGCCAGCAGCCAAGGGGCGCCAGGGGGCTCTAGCAATCAGCCCCAGCATTTT; CDR3 protein: CASSQGAPGGSSNQPQHF
D gene: -; J gene: TRBJ2-7; clone size: -; V gene: TRBV7-2; CDR3 DNA: TGTGCCAGCAGCCCCTCACTAGCTACCTACGAGCAGTACTTC; CDR3 protein: CASSPSLATYEQYF
D gene: -; J gene: TRBJ2-5; clone size: -; V gene: TRBV6-5; CDR3 DNA: TGTGCCAGCATTAAAACCGGCCAAGAGACCCAGTACTTC; CDR3 protein: CASIKTGQETQYF
D gene: TRBD2; J gene: TRBJ2-2; clone size: few; V gene: TRBV24-1; CDR3 DNA: TGTGCCACCAGTGACCGACTAGCGGGAGTGGCCACCGGGGAGCTGTTTTTT; CDR3 protein: CATSDRLAGVATGELFF
D gene: TRBD1; J gene: TRBJ1-1; clone size: -; V gene: TRBV30; CDR3 DNA: TGTGCCTGGGGGACAGGGCTGGACACTGAAGCTTTCTTT; CDR3 protein: CAWGTGLDTEAFF
D gene: -; J gene: TRBJ1-1; clone size: -; V gene: TRBV25-1; CDR3 DNA: TGTGCCAGCAGTGGACGGGGGGTGAACACTGAAGCTTTCTTT; CDR3 protein: CASSGRGVNTEAFF